The present T cell receptor beta chain was sequenced within a study of T cell responses to AZD1222 COVID-19 vaccine. Study results and caveats: Seropositive status at baseline applied to only a handful of AZD1222 recipients.

Generated by immunoSEQ multiplex PCR, the TCRdb table keeps only in-frame clones and is missing some. Among under 150,000 clones listed, around 90% were seen once. Second doses at about 4 or about 12 weeks were pooled. CDR3 length: 15 amino acids. V gave up 0 bases and J gave up 0 bases, with 9 bases separating them. Germline V CDR1 and CDR2: SGHRS, YFSETQ. About this clone: Its antigen is still unknown.

The origin of this receptor is an adult who received the AZD1222 COVID-19 vaccine. The chain has TRBV5-1 and TRBJ1-2; D remains unclear. This specimen was peripheral blood, taken 28 days after the second AZD1222 dose. CDR3 region: CASSLAPGSNYGYTF. The CDR3 coding sequence is TGCGCCAGCAGCTTGGCCCCAGGATCTAACTATGGCTACACCTTC.